The 3 T cell receptor beta chains reported below all come from one sample, sequenced in a study of CD8+CD57+ T cells in acquired aplastic anemia. Researchers used genomic DNA as the template to profile TCR beta VDJ and CDR3. TCRdb redid the calling of the reads with MiXCR, one entry per CDR3 protein. The sample lists around 230,000 distinct CDR3 sequences, approximately 57% seen once, with approximately 30% in the top ten. Sequencing was done on a sample of sorted CD4+, CD8+, or CD8+CD57+ T cells (not recorded which) from PBMCs. The receptor set was obtained from a human donor in good health.

V is TRBV20-1 and J is TRBJ2-5; possible D gene TRBD2, 6 bases. The CDR3 runs 14 residues. Germline CDR1 is DFQATT and CDR2 is SNEGSKA (reference sequence). Trimming took off 6 bases at V and 7 bases at J, with 21 bases between the two ends. CDR3 DNA sequence: TGCAGTGCCGAAACGGTATGGGGTAGCGGGACCCAGTACTTC. Translating it yields CSAETVWGSGTQYF.

Of note for this clonotype: Since the CDR3 does not end with the conserved phenylalanine or tryptophan, this likely comes from a read error. This rearrangement joins TRBV19 to TRBJ1-1; no definite D call. Deletions cut 3 bases from V and 6 bases from J, with 8 bases between. CDR3 length: 12 amino acids. CDR1 is LNHDA, CDR2 SQIVND, per germline (reference sequence). The CDR3 nucleotides read TGTGCCAGTAGTATGGGAGTAGCTGAAGCTTTCTCT. As protein: CASSMGVAEAFS.

The DNA for the CDR3 is TGTGCCAGCAGCGGGCCCGCACGGGCTCGCTACGAGCAGTACTTC. Its protein is CASSGPARARYEQYF. V and J are TRBV7-3 and TRBJ2-7; no clear D. The V gene's germline CDR1 is SGHTA and CDR2 FQGTGA. The CDR3 contains 15 residues. The V and J ends lost 5 bases and 3 bases respectively, with 17 bases between them.